The 6 T cell receptor beta chains in this list originate from one sample, sequenced in a study of cytomegalovirus exposure and HLA in healthy donors. The study ran its PCR with 60 Vbeta and 13 Jbeta primers. The protocol was immunoSEQ multiplex PCR, while the TCRdb copy is restricted to in-frame clones and leaves out a portion. The profile shows 100,000 to 150,000 clones, about 79% of them singletons. The specimen sequenced was PBMCs. These receptors were collected from a man over 45 in good health and CMV-seronegative.

The rearrangement joins TRBV11-2 to TRBJ1-1, with D possibly TRBD1 on 6 matching bases. The germline V gene encodes CDR1 SGHAT and CDR2 FQNNGV. This CDR3 is built from 15 residues. V lost 5 bases and J lost 3, with 16 bases in between. CDR3 DNA sequence: TGTGCCAGCAGCCGACTTGGGGGGGCGGACACTGAAGCTTTCTTT. Translation: CASSRLGGADTEAFF.

This clone was counted a few times. The chain is built from TRBV27 and TRBJ1-6; D perhaps matches TRBD1 (5 bases). V was shortened by 3 bases and J by 7 bases, with 13 bases between the two germline ends. Germline values: CDR1 MNHEY, CDR2 SMNVEV (reference sequence). This CDR3 spans 15 amino acids. This CDR3 reads CASSFQGSGNSPLHF. The CDR3 nucleotides are TGTGCCAGCAGTTTTCAGGGCAGCGGGAATTCACCCCTCCACTTT.

The chain is built from TRBV6-1 and TRBJ2-7, with D uncertain. Looked up from germline, CDR1 is MNHNS and CDR2 is SASEGT. The CDR3 totals 13 residues. Trimming took 8 bases from V and 2 from J, leaving 13 bases between them. CDR3 sequence: CASSKGRTYEQYF. The DNA of the CDR3 is TGTGCCAGCTCTAAAGGCAGGACCTACGAGCAGTACTTC.

The chain employs TRBV6-5 and TRBJ1-1, with 8 bases matching TRBD1. Germline V gene lookup returns CDR1 MNHEY and CDR2 SVGAGI. The V segment lost 5 bases and the J segment 4 bases; nucleotides outside the gene matches: 6. There are 14 residues in the CDR3. The CDR3 here is CASSPGGYGTEAFF. CDR3 DNA: TGTGCCAGCAGTCCAGGGGGCTACGGCACTGAAGCTTTCTTT.

In its sample, this clone was seen once. The chain joins TRBV9 to TRBJ1-4, with 9 bases fitting TRBD1. J was trimmed by 7 bases and V by 2 bases; bases with no gene match: 6. The CDR3 covers 15 residues. Germline CDR1 is SGDLS and CDR2 is YYNGEE. DNA of the CDR3: TGTGCCAGCAGCGTGACAGGGGGTATTGGTGAAAAACTGTTTTTT. Protein sequence: CASSVTGGIGEKLFF.

The rearrangement links TRBV18 to TRBJ2-5; D is possibly TRBD1 (6 bases). There are 16 residues in the CDR3. Germline lookup yields CDR1 KGHSH and CDR2 LQKENI. With 2 bases removed from V and 1 base from J, the gap between germline ends came to 14 bases. The CDR3 region has the DNA TGTGCCAGCTCACCAAGGGGATCACAGGGCCAAGAGACCCAGTACTTC. This encodes CASSPRGSQGQETQYF. Full variable domain (missing parts from reference TRBV18 and TRBJ2-5): NAGVMQNPRHLVRRRGQEARLRCSPMKGHSHVYWYRQLPEEGLKFMVYLQKENIIDESGMPKERFSAEFPKEGPSILRIQQVVRGDSAAYFCASSPRGSQGQETQYFGPGTRLLVL.